The 3 T cell receptor beta chains listed next were all sequenced from one sample in a study of blood T cell repertoires in COVID-19 (dated by TCRdb to 2018 to 2020). The protocol used for the library was the immunoSEQ multiplex PCR assay. In TCRdb, the immuneACCESS table is reduced to in-frame sequences with V and J assigned. These tables do not hold every clone; where another copy was compared, an unresolved V gene accounts for under half, and the others remain unexplained. The sample table records about 27,000 clones; around nine tenths of these occur just once. The ten largest clones take up about 16% of the sample. Input material: peripheral blood. All receptors derive from a human donor with active COVID-19. The donor label of this sample is uncertain.

The gene calls are TRBV29-1 and TRBJ1-2; 7 nucleotides align to TRBD1. The V gene's germline CDR1 is SQVTM and CDR2 ANQGSEA. Trimming removed 4 bases from V and 3 bases from J; junction bases left unmatched: 5. The CDR3 has 13 amino acids. The CDR3 bases are TGCAGCGTTGGCTCAACAGGGGACTATGGCTACACCTTC. This codes for CSVGSTGDYGYTF.

This clone has just one count. The V gene is TRBV6-4, the J gene TRBJ2-3; TRBD1 is a possible D gene (5 bases). The CDR3 totals 15 residues. In germline, CDR1 is MRHNA, CDR2 SNTAGT. The V gene lost 4 bases and the J gene lost 4 bases, with 15 bases spanning the gap. The DNA for the CDR3 is TGTGCCAGCAGTGGCCCAGGGTGTCGTGCAGATACGCAGTATTTT. It yields the protein CASSGPGCRADTQYF.

The V call is TRBV6-6, the J call TRBJ2-7; D unclear. CDR1 MNHNY and CDR2 SVGAGI come from the germline V gene (reference sequence). V was shortened by 4 bases and J by 2 bases, with 12 bases between the two germline ends. This CDR3 contains 14 residues. The CDR3 loop is CASSSDLEPYEQYF. CDR3 in DNA: TGTGCCAGCAGTTCAGACTTGGAGCCCTACGAGCAGTACTTC.